This T cell receptor beta chain was captured by sequencing in a study of OX40 agonist ivuxolimab in advanced cancers. V was shortened by 5 bases and J by 0 bases, with 13 bases between the two germline ends. Germline V CDR1 and CDR2: SGHTA, FQGNSA. The CDR3 totals 15 residues. Study-wide points: Both CD4+ and CD8+ T cell populations in blood had undergone clonal expansion by week 6 at 0.1 to 3.0 mg/kg.

The repertoire was sequenced with immunoSEQ multiplex PCR; TCRdb's copy has only in-frame clones and lacks some. The sample records tens of thousands of clones, around 85% being singletons. A word on this clone: Its antigen is undetermined.

The study sampled blood at baseline, cycle 4 day 1, and cycle 7 day 1. The sample consisted of CD4+ or CD8+ T cells sorted from blood, taken in a trial of the OX40 agonist ivuxolimab. This chain uses TRBV7-2 with TRBJ1-2, with D unresolved. This sequence was found in an adult with an advanced solid tumor such as melanoma, head and neck, liver or kidney cancer. The CDR3 coding sequence is TGTGCCAGCAGCCCGGTTGGTCAGGCTAACTATGGCTACACCTTC. Translated, it gives CASSPVGQANYGYTF.